The next 30 T cell receptor beta chains were all read from a single sample in a study of T cell changes during pregnancy in multiple sclerosis. Clones were sequenced by immunoSEQ multiplex PCR, and TCRdb holds only the in-frame ones, with some missing. The sample lists roughly 69,000 clones; approximately 90% were seen once. The material was peripheral blood, obtained in the third trimester of pregnancy. The receptors derive from a female donor with multiple sclerosis, enrolled in a pregnancy study.

The chain joins TRBV2 to TRBJ1-1; weak D call: TRBD1 (5 bases). The CDR3 runs 12 residues. Germline CDR1 and CDR2: SNHLY and FYNNEI. Trimming stripped 7 bases from V and 1 base from J, with 7 bases between. CDR3 amino acids: CASTTENTEAFF. In DNA form, the CDR3 reads TGTGCCAGCACGACAGAGAACACTGAAGCTTTCTTT.

This sequence joins TRBV19 and TRBJ1-2; tentatively, D is TRBD1 (6 bases). This CDR3 has 14 amino acids. Between the trimmed V and J ends, which lost 6 bases and 3 bases, there was a span of 14 bases. Germline CDR1 reads LNHDA; CDR2 reads SQIVND (reference sequence). CDR3 nucleotides: TGTGCCAGTAGGTCTTTCGAGGGGGACTATGGCTACACCTTC. This sequence encodes CASRSFEGDYGYTF.

CDR3 in amino acids: CASSLLAAETQYF. The CDR3 DNA is TGTGCCAGCAGTTTGCTGGCAGCGGAGACCCAGTACTTC. This chain uses TRBV27 with TRBJ2-5; no clear D gene. V was cut by 3 bases and J by 5 bases, with 10 bases left in between. This CDR3 is built from 13 residues. Germline CDR1 MNHEY, CDR2 SMNVEV (reference sequence).

CDR3 amino acids: CASRSGTDYNEQFF. CDR3 sequence (DNA): TGTGCCAGCAGATCCGGGACAGATTACAATGAGCAGTTCTTC. The gene calls are TRBV6-6 and TRBJ2-1, with 7 bases fitting TRBD1. The germline CDR1 and CDR2 sequences are MNHNY and SVGAGI (reference sequence). V was clipped by 6 bases and J by 4 bases; unmatched bases: 6. CDR3 length: 14 residues.

V usage is TRBV6-1 and J usage is TRBJ1-3, with TRBD1 identical over 10 bases. Germline V gene data show CDR1 as MNHNS and CDR2 as SASEGT. The J segment lost 8 bases and the V segment lost 1 base, leaving 2 bases of the junction unmatched. The CDR3 spans 14 residues. CDR3 sequence: CASSEVDRGYTIYF. CDR3 nucleotide sequence: TGTGCCAGCAGTGAAGTGGACAGGGGGTACACCATATATTTT.

This clone was recorded only once. This sequence joins TRBV9 and TRBJ2-3; D may be TRBD2 (5 bases). The V end lost 4 bases, the J end lost 4 bases, and 16 bases lay between the germline ends. CDR3 length: 15 residues. Germline CDR1 is SGDLS and CDR2 is YYNGEE. CDR3 nucleotides: TGTGCCAGCAGCCCTCCCGCCGGAGGAGCAGATACGCAGTATTTT. It encodes CASSPPAGGADTQYF.

The rearrangement uses TRBV9 and TRBJ2-3, with a possible D match to TRBD2 (7 bases). V lost 0 bases to trimming and J lost 5 bases, with 16 bases between them. The CDR3 covers 16 residues. CDR1 is SGDLS, CDR2 YYNGEE, per germline. CDR3 DNA sequence: TGTGCCAGCAGCGTAGTTGGGGGGGGGCTAGGAGATACGCAGTATTTT. Amino acid sequence: CASSVVGGGLGDTQYF.

The rearrangement uses TRBV5-1 and TRBJ1-1; 7 positions agree with TRBD1. V lost 0 bases and J lost 4; bases outside the gene matches: 9. This CDR3 has 16 residues. Germline CDR1 and CDR2: SGHRS and YFSETQ. The CDR3 nucleotides read TGCGCCAGCAGCTTGGAAGGGGGCTTGGTGGGCACTGAAGCTTTCTTT. Amino acid sequence: CASSLEGGLVGTEAFF.

The rearrangement joins TRBV5-4 to TRBJ2-1; 7 nucleotides align to TRBD2. The germline V gene has CDR1 SGHNT and CDR2 YYREEE (reference sequence). After removal of 3 bases from V and 6 bases from J, the junction contained 12 bases not matched to a gene. The CDR3 length is 16 residues. Here the CDR3 DNA reads TGTGCCAGCAGCTGGGGTGGGGGGGGGACCTTCAATGAGCAGTTCTTC. This encodes CASSWGGGGTFNEQFF. Complete variable domain (other parts from reference TRBV5-4 and TRBJ2-1): ETGVTQSPTHLIKTRGQQVTLRCSSQSGHNTVSWYQQALGQGPQFIFQYYREEENGRGNFPPRFSGLQFPNYSSELNVNALELDDSALYLCASSWGGGGTFNEQFFGPGTRLTVL.

This clone was observed a few times. The rearrangement links TRBV7-9 to TRBJ1-1; D is possibly TRBD1 (6 bases). Germline assignment: CDR1 SEHNR and CDR2 FQNEAQ (reference sequence). There are 12 residues in the CDR3. V was pared by 5 bases and J by 7 bases, with 11 bases between. CDR3 bases: TGTGCCAGCAGCCAGGGACACGGTGAAGCTTTCTTT. Its protein product is CASSQGHGEAFF. The full variable domain, rest sourced from reference TRBV7-9 and TRBJ1-1, is DTGVSQNPRHKITKRGQNVTFRCDPISEHNRLYWYRQTLGQGPEFLTYFQNEAQLEKSRLLSDRFSAERPKGSFSTLEIQRTEQGDSAMYLCASSQGHGEAFFGQGTRLTVV.

V is TRBV7-3 and J is TRBJ2-3; D might be TRBD1 (6 bases). Germline values: CDR1 SGHTA, CDR2 FQGTGA. V was shortened by 5 bases and J by 2 bases, with 20 bases between the two germline ends. This CDR3 is built from 17 residues. The CDR3 nucleotides read TGTGCCAGCAGCCTCACCGCAGGGGAAAGATCCACAGATACGCAGTATTTT. Residues: CASSLTAGERSTDTQYF.

The chain employs TRBV6-1 and TRBJ1-5, with a weak D call TRBD1 (5 bases). The germline CDR1 and CDR2 sequences are MNHNS and SASEGT. Trimming removed 2 bases at V and 6 bases at J, with 11 bases between. This CDR3 has 14 amino acids. The chain's CDR3 is CASSELRAVQPQHF. The DNA for the CDR3 is TGTGCCAGCAGTGAACTCAGGGCCGTTCAGCCCCAGCATTTT.

This chain joins TRBV5-6 and TRBJ2-3, with TRBD1 identical over 8 bases. The CDR3 contains 16 residues. Germline assignment: CDR1 SGHDT and CDR2 YYEEEE. Losses at the gene ends were 2 bases for V and 2 bases for J; bases not matched to a gene: 7. The CDR3 here is CASSFRDRSSTDTQYF. The CDR3 DNA sequence: TGTGCCAGCAGCTTTCGGGACAGGAGCTCCACAGATACGCAGTATTTT.

This chain uses TRBV14 with TRBJ2-7; tentatively, D is TRBD2 (5 bases). The CDR3 consists of 14 residues. Germline CDR1 and CDR2: SGHDN and FVKESK. V was shortened by 6 bases and J by 2 bases, with 14 bases between the two germline ends. The CDR3: CASSLPYGAYEQYF. The CDR3 nucleotides are TGTGCCAGCAGTTTACCGTACGGGGCCTACGAGCAGTACTTC.

V gene TRBV4-1 combines with J gene TRBJ1-3; D uncertain. The CDR3 loop spans 16 amino acids. The germline V gene encodes CDR1 MGHRA and CDR2 YSYEKL. V lost 4 bases and J lost 1, with 14 bases in between. Written as DNA, the CDR3 is TGCGCCAGCAGCCTCAGGACTGTTACTTCTGGAAACACCATATATTTT. Translated: CASSLRTVTSGNTIYF.

Regarding this clone: Other DNA sequences from this sample encode an identical CDR3 as well. The gene calls are TRBV13 and TRBJ1-6, with TRBD1 matching 8 bases. The CDR3 covers 16 residues. Per germline, CDR1 PRHDT and CDR2 FYEKMQ (reference sequence). Trimming took 5 bases from V and 7 from J; bases not matched to a gene: 10. The CDR3 DNA follows: TGTGCCAGCAGCCTTGGACAGGGAATGGGCAATTCACCCCTCCACTTT. It codes for CASSLGQGMGNSPLHF.

The V and J genes are TRBV10-1 and TRBJ2-5, with D possibly TRBD2 on 7 matching bases. Looked up from germline, CDR1 is WNHNN and CDR2 is SYGVQD (reference sequence). The CDR3 totals 14 residues. Trimming stripped 2 bases from V and 7 bases from J, with 14 bases between. The CDR3: CASSERGAAGTQYF. CDR3 bases: TGCGCCAGCAGTGAGCGGGGGGCCGCAGGGACCCAGTACTTC.

The chain joins TRBV5-4 to TRBJ1-1; D perhaps matches TRBD1 (6 bases). Looked up from germline, CDR1 is SGHNT and CDR2 is YYREEE (reference sequence). The CDR3 has 15 residues. V was shortened by 4 bases and J by 3 bases, with 16 bases between the two germline ends. As DNA, the CDR3 is TGTGCCAGCAGCCCCGGGGGGGCAGGGGACACTGAAGCTTTCTTT. The encoded protein is CASSPGGAGDTEAFF.

The CDR3 region is CASSQDHRTRGEQYF. The DNA of the CDR3 is TGCGCCAGCAGCCAAGATCATCGGACCCGGGGCGAGCAGTACTTC. V usage is TRBV4-1 and J usage is TRBJ2-7; possibly TRBD2 for D (5 bases). The germline V and J ends were trimmed by 0 bases and 6 bases, with 15 bases remaining between them. Germline CDR1 is MGHRA and CDR2 is YSYEKL. CDR3 length: 15 amino acids.

This chain links TRBV5-4 with TRBJ1-1; maybe TRBD1 (6 bases). There are 16 residues in the CDR3. CDR1 and CDR2 (germline): SGHNT, YYREEE (reference sequence). V shed 4 bases and J shed 1 base, with 17 bases lying between them. Here the CDR3 reads CASSLRQVGSNTEAFF. CDR3 DNA: TGTGCCAGCAGCCTGAGACAGGTTGGGTCGAACACTGAAGCTTTCTTT.

The V call is TRBV6-6, the J call TRBJ1-2; 8 bases are shared with TRBD1. CDR3 length: 14 amino acids. The ends lost 6 bases at V and 2 bases at J; junction bases unmatched: 5. Germline V gene sequence: CDR1 MNHNY, CDR2 SVGAGI (reference sequence). CDR3 sequence reads: CASRMTGVNYGYTF. The CDR3 DNA sequence: TGTGCCAGCAGAATGACAGGGGTCAACTATGGCTACACCTTC.

V and J are TRBV10-3 and TRBJ2-3; tentative D call: TRBD1 (6 bases). The CDR3 covers 14 residues. Germline V gene lookup returns CDR1 ENHRY and CDR2 SYGVKD. Trimming shortened V by 10 bases and J by 5 bases, and 19 bases separated the two germline ends. The DNA of the CDR3 is TGTGCCACCAGGGTTACTTCAGGGGTAGATACGCAGTATTTT. It specifies CATRVTSGVDTQYF.

V gene TRBV15 combines with J gene TRBJ2-7; 8 nucleotides match TRBD2. Germline V gives CDR1 LNHNV, CDR2 YYDKDF (reference sequence). The ends lost 0 bases at V and 4 bases at J; junction bases unmatched: 5. The CDR3 is 15 residues long. The CDR3, as DNA: TGTGCCACCAGCAGAGATCACGGGGGGGTGTACGAGCAGTACTTC. Translation gives CATSRDHGGVYEQYF.

This clone has just one count. The gene calls are TRBV4-1 and TRBJ2-1, with TRBD1 as a possible D gene (6 bases). This CDR3 is built from 15 residues. V gave up 4 bases and J gave up 6 bases, with 16 bases separating them. The V gene's germline CDR1 is MGHRA and CDR2 YSYEKL. Here the CDR3 reads CASSPRGYQGNEQFF. Written as DNA, the CDR3 is TGCGCCAGCAGCCCCAGGGGATATCAGGGCAATGAGCAGTTCTTC.

This clone was detected once. The chain combines TRBV5-1 with TRBJ2-7; 10 bases are a match to TRBD2. Germline CDR1 reads SGHRS; CDR2 reads YFSETQ. The CDR3 extends over 14 amino acids. Trimming cost V 2 bases and J 6 bases; bases outside gene matches: 5. The CDR3 protein is CASSLAGGASEQYF. The CDR3 DNA sequence: TGCGCCAGCAGCTTAGCGGGGGGGGCGTCCGAGCAGTACTTC.

The genes are TRBV30 and TRBJ2-7; D possibly corresponds to TRBD2 (5 bases). The CDR3 is 12 residues long. Trimming took 4 bases from V and 6 from J, leaving 13 bases between them. Germline V gene lookup returns CDR1 GTSNPN and CDR2 SVGIG (reference sequence). In DNA form, the CDR3 reads TGTGCCTGGAACTTTGGCGGGCGCGAGCAGTACTTC. Its protein product is CAWNFGGREQYF. The full variable domain, with the rest looked up from reference TRBV30 and TRBJ2-7, is SQTIHQWPATLVQPVGSPLSLECTVEGTSNPNLYWYRQAAGRGLQLLFYSVGIGQISSEVPQNLSASRPQDRQFILSSKKLLLSDSGFYLCAWNFGGREQYFGPGTRLTVT.

This chain joins TRBV11-1 and TRBJ1-1, with 7 bases aligning to TRBD1. The V gene's germline CDR1 is SGHAT and CDR2 FQDESV (reference sequence). The ends lost 6 bases at V and 5 bases at J; junction bases unmatched: 15. The CDR3 contains 16 residues. CDR3 DNA: TGTGCCAGCAGTTCTGGGACAGAAGGGTTGGGGACTGAAGCTTTCTTT. Amino acid sequence: CASSSGTEGLGTEAFF. The full variable domain, rest sourced from reference TRBV11-1 and TRBJ1-1, is EAEVAQSPRYKITEKSQAVAFWCDPISGHATLYWYRQILGQGPELLVQFQDESVVDDSQLPKDRFSAERLKGVDSTLKIQPAELGDSAMYLCASSSGTEGLGTEAFFGQGTRLTVV.

The chain recombines TRBV6-6 with TRBJ2-7, with a weak D call TRBD2 (7 bases). Looked up from germline, CDR1 is MNHNY and CDR2 is SVGAGI (reference sequence). The CDR3 covers 16 residues. Trimming shortened V by 7 bases and J by 2 bases, and 21 bases separated the two germline ends. CDR3 nucleotide sequence: TGTGCCAGCACCTACCTCGGGGGAGGGGGGACCTACGAGCAGTACTTC. It translates to CASTYLGGGGTYEQYF.

The chain recombines TRBV7-9 with TRBJ1-5; 9 bases align to TRBD1. Trimming removed 4 bases from V and 3 bases from J; junction bases left unmatched: 1. The CDR3 spans 14 residues. Germline CDR1 is SEHNR and CDR2 is FQNEAQ (reference sequence). The CDR3 DNA reads TGTGCCAGCAGCTGGACAGGGGACAATCAGCCCCAGCATTTT. This sequence encodes CASSWTGDNQPQHF.

This clone has a single count. This chain uses TRBV7-6 with TRBJ2-5; maybe TRBD1 (5 bases). CDR1 is SGHVS and CDR2 is FNYEAQ in the germline V gene. This CDR3 is built from 15 residues. The ends were cut back, 0 bases at V and 5 bases at J, with 13 bases in the middle. The CDR3 here is CASSLAPGRPETQYF. CDR3 coding DNA: TGTGCCAGCAGCTTAGCCCCAGGGCGGCCGGAGACCCAGTACTTC.